This T cell receptor (beta chain) was captured in a study of cytomegalovirus exposure and HLA in healthy donors. General study findings and limits: Investigators reported about 160 TCR beta chains as tied to cytomegalovirus. The tendency of first-cohort TCR clusters to co-occur in the 120 validation repertoires was the finding of a later analysis. The majority of TCR sequences were rare, yet some public TCRs appeared in many donors.

As concerns this clone: The antigen remains undetermined.

Here immunoSEQ multiplex PCR was the method, and the copy in TCRdb shows in-frame clones only, minus some. This repertoire shows 100,000 to 150,000 clones, around 95% found once; its top ten account for 1.7%. V was clipped by 5 bases and J by 1 base; unmatched bases: 9. This CDR3 has 15 amino acids. Germline CDR1 SGHNT, CDR2 YYREEE (reference sequence). This rearrangement joins TRBV5-4 to TRBJ2-7; 7 bases match TRBD1. Source material: PBMCs. The TCR was taken from a man between 18 and 35 years old in good health and CMV-seronegative. CDR3: CASRDGQAVSYEQYF. The CDR3 DNA sequence: TGTGCCAGCAGGGATGGACAGGCGGTTTCCTACGAGCAGTACTTC.